This T cell receptor (beta chain) comes out of a study of cytomegalovirus exposure and HLA in healthy donors. Study information: The platform used for the approximately 130 validation repertoires matched that of the roughly 630 first-cohort repertoires, a later analysis reported.

Whole-study findings and limits: Three of the chains that were CMV-associated were confirmed in vitro to be specific for CMV antigens.

For this clone: The antigen is undetermined.

Generated by immunoSEQ multiplex PCR, the TCRdb table keeps only in-frame clones and is missing some. The sample contains approximately 260,000 clones, 65% to 90% of which appear only once. Specimen: PBMCs. The TCR sequence derives from a woman aged 18 to 35 in good health and CMV-seronegative.

CDR3 nucleotides: TGTGCCTCCGACAGGGGGAAAGGGGAGACCCAGTACTTC. The encoded protein is CASDRGKGETQYF. V usage is TRBV30 and J usage is TRBJ2-5; 9 nucleotides match TRBD1. The CDR3 has 13 residues. CDR1 GTSNPN and CDR2 SVGIG come from the germline V gene (reference sequence). V shed 7 bases, J shed 5 bases, and the junction held 8 bases outside the gene matches.